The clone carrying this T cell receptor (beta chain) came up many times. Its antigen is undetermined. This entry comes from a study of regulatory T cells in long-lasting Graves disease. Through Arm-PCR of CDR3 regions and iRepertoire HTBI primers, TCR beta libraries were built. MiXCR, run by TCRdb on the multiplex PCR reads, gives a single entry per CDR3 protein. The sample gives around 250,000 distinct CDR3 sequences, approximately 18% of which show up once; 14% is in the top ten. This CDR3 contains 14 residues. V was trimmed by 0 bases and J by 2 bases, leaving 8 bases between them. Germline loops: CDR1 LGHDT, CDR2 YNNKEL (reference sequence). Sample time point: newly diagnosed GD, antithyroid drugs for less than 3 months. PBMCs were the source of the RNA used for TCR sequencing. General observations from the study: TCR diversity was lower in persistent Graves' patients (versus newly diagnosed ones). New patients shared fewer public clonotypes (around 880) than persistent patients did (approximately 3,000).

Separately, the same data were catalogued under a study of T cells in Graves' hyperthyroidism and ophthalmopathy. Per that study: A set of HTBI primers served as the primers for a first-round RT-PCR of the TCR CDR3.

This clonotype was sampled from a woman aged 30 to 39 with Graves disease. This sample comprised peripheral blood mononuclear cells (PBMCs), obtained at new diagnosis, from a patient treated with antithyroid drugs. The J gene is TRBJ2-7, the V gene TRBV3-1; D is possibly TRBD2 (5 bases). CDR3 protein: CASSQDAGAYEQYF. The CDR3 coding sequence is TGTGCCAGCAGCCAAGATGCCGGGGCCTACGAGCAGTACTTC.